This paragraph covers one T cell receptor (beta chain) sequence. Its antigen is not known. The sample comes from a study of cytomegalovirus exposure and HLA in healthy donors. V dropped 3 bases and J dropped 7; count of bases not matched to a gene: 12. Germline V gene lookup returns CDR1 SGHRS and CDR2 YFSETQ. The CDR3 has 16 amino acids. PCR used 60 Vbeta primers and 13 Jbeta primers. The assay was immunoSEQ multiplex PCR, and TCRdb's table has in-frame clones only and misses some. The sample comprises about 200,000 clones, around 83% of which are singletons, and around 1.5% rests with the top ten. Study-level points and caveats: A later analysis, which compared TCR beta chains of equal frequency, found the HLA-associated ones more clonally expanded. For most subjects, TCR beta sequences were reported to predict HLA-A and HLA-B alleles with accuracy. Later on, analysis showed that most CMV-associated TCR beta chains appeared to be HLA-restricted.

This clonotype was obtained from a girl aged 10-17 years in good health and CMV-seronegative. The V gene is TRBV5-1, the J gene TRBJ2-1; 8 nucleotides match TRBD2. Sequencing was performed on PBMCs. CDR3 bases: TGCGCCAGCAGCTCGGGGGGGGTCCCCATTTGGAATGAGCAGTTCTTC. Its protein product is CASSSGGVPIWNEQFF.